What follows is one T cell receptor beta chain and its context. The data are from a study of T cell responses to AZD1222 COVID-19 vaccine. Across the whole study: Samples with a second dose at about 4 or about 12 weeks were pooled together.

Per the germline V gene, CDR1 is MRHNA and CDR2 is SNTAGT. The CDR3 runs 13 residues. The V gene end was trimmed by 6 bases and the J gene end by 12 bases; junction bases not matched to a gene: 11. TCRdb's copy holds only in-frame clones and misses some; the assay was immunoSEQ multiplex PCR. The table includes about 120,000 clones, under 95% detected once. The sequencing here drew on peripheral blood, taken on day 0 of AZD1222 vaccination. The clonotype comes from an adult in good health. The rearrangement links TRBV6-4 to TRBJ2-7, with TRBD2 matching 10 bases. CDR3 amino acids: CASRDPRTSGLYF. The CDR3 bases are TGTGCCAGCAGAGATCCCAGGACTAGCGGCTTGTACTTC.